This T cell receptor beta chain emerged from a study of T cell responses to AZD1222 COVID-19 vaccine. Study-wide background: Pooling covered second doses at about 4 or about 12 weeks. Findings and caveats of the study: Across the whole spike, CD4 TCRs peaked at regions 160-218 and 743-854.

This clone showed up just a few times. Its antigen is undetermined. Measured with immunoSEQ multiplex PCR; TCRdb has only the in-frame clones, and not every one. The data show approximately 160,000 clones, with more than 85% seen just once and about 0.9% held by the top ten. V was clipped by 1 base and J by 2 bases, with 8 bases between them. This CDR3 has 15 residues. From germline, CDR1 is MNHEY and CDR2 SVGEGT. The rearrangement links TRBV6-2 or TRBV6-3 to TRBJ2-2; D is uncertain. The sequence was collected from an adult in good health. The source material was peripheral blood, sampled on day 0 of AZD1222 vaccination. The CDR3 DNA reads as TGTGCCAGCAGTTACTACGGACCTAACACCGGGGAGCTGTTTTTT. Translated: CASSYYGPNTGELFF.